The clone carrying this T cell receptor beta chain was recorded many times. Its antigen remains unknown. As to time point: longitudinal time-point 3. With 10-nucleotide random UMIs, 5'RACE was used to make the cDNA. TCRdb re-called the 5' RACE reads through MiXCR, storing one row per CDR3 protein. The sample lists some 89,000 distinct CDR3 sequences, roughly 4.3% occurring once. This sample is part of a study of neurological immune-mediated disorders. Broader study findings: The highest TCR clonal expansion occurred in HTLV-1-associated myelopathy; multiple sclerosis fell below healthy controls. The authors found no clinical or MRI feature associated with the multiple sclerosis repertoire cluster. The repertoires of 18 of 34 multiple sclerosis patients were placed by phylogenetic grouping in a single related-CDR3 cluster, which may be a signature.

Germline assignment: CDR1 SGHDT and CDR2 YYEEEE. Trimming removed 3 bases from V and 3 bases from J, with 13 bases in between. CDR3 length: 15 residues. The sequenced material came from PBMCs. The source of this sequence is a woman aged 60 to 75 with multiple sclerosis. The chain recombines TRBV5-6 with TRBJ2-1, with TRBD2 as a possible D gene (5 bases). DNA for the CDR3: TGTGCCAGCAGCTGGCGACTAACGAACTACAATGAGCAGTTCTTC. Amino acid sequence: CASSWRLTNYNEQFF.